This T cell receptor (beta chain) was found in a study of blood T cell repertoires in COVID-19. The wider study: Sample material is recorded as cDNA or gDNA derived from T cells, B-cell-depleted T cells, or PBMCs.

Original data processing: Reference gene primers were amplified, and this amplification served to estimate nucleated cell counts. Repertoires were generated with immunoSEQ multiplex PCR, while TCRdb's copy carries only in-frame clones and drops some. The DNA was the basis for D and trimming; V, J and clone size are from that table. The sample lists about 270,000 clones, about 88% occurring once. Germline V lookup: CDR1 MGHRA, CDR2 YSYEKL. Between the trimmed V and J ends, which lost 1 base and 7 bases, there was a span of 13 bases. The CDR3 runs 14 residues. The sequence was collected from a woman aged 70-85 years with COVID-19, enrolled during active disease. The specimen was peripheral blood. V usage is TRBV4-1 and J usage is TRBJ1-2; TRBD1 might be the D (5 bases). CDR3 in amino acids: CASSQANTGGGYTF. The CDR3 coding sequence is TGCGCCAGCAGCCAAGCCAACACCGGGGGTGGCTACACCTTC.